These 27 T cell receptor beta chains were all obtained from the same sample, sequenced in a study of shared clonotypes between healthy human individuals. TCRdb's table, derived via immunoSEQ multiplex PCR, lists solely in-frame clones and lacks some. The data hold almost 750,000 clones, with roughly two thirds observed a single time. Sequencing used memory CD4+ T cells sorted from blood. Subset given: CD45RA-negative fraction. The source of these receptors is a woman aged 25-40 years in good health.

The chain combines TRBV9 with TRBJ2-1; 8 nucleotides line up with TRBD1. Germline CDR1 and CDR2: SGDLS and YYNGEE. The CDR3 covers 17 residues. The V segment lost 1 base and the J segment 0 bases; nucleotides outside the gene matches: 6. The CDR3 protein is CASSVTPGGSSYNEQFF. In nucleotides, the CDR3 is TGTGCCAGCAGCGTAACCCCAGGGGGCAGCTCCTACAATGAGCAGTTCTTC.

CDR3 in amino acids: CASSPPGRDSYNEQFF. Here the CDR3 DNA reads TGTGCCAGCTCACCACCGGGGCGGGACTCCTACAATGAGCAGTTCTTC. The rearrangement links TRBV18 to TRBJ2-1, with a weak D call TRBD2 (6 bases). The V and J ends lost 0 bases and 0 bases respectively, with 9 bases between them. This CDR3 spans 16 amino acids. The germline V gene has CDR1 KGHSH and CDR2 LQKENI.

This clone was detected a few times. The chain uses TRBV28 and TRBJ2-7; TRBD2 matches 11 bases. Unmatched junction bases numbered 6, after V lost 2 bases and J lost 6 bases. CDR1 and CDR2 from the germline V gene are MDHEN and SYDVKM. The CDR3 is made up of 15 amino acids. CDR3 amino acids: CASSLPPGLAAEQYF. For the CDR3, the DNA is TGTGCCAGCAGTTTACCTCCGGGACTAGCGGCCGAGCAGTACTTC.

The chain uses TRBV7-6 and TRBJ1-3; 9 bases align to TRBD1. This CDR3 is 17 amino acids long. Germline CDR1 SGHVS, CDR2 FNYEAQ. V was clipped by 3 bases and J by 3 bases; unmatched bases: 9. The DNA of the CDR3 is TGTGCCAGCAGCTTTAACCGACAGGGGGATATTGGAAACACCATATATTTT. It translates to CASSFNRQGDIGNTIYF.

There are a few counts of this clone. The gene calls are TRBV29-1 and TRBJ1-1, with D unresolved. V was trimmed by 0 bases and J by 0 bases, leaving 5 bases between them. This CDR3 contains 13 residues. The germline V gene encodes CDR1 SQVTM and CDR2 ANQGSEA. The CDR3 nucleotides are TGCAGCGTTGAAGATCTTGTGAACACTGAAGCTTTCTTT. As protein: CSVEDLVNTEAFF. Full variable domain (missing parts from reference TRBV29-1 and TRBJ1-1): SAVISQKPSRDICQRGTSLTIQCQVDSQVTMMFWYRQQPGQSLTLIATANQGSEATYESGFVIDKFPISRPNLTFSTLTVSNMSPEDSSIYLCSVEDLVNTEAFFGQGTRLTVV.

In this sample, this clone turned up a few times. The chain recombines TRBV5-1 with TRBJ2-1; 7 bases line up with TRBD1. This CDR3 comprises 14 residues. The trim removed 3 bases at V and 6 bases at J, leaving 6 bases unmatched. Germline V lookup: CDR1 SGHRS, CDR2 YFSETQ. In DNA form, the CDR3 reads TGCGCCAGCAGCTCCGGGACAGAGGTCAATGAGCAGTTCTTC. Translation: CASSSGTEVNEQFF.

The rearrangement joins TRBV6-5 to TRBJ1-5, with D possibly matching TRBD1 (6 bases). The V end lost 4 bases, the J end lost 5 bases, and 9 bases lay between the germline ends. This CDR3 is 13 amino acids long. Germline CDR1 and CDR2: MNHEY and SVGAGI. The DNA of the CDR3 is TGTGCCAGCAGTTTGCGGGGGCATCAGCCCCAGCATTTT. It codes for CASSLRGHQPQHF.

The chain is built from TRBV18 and TRBJ2-3; 10 bases are a match to TRBD2. Per germline, CDR1 KGHSH and CDR2 LQKENI. After removal of 3 bases from V and 6 bases from J, the junction contained 6 bases not matched to a gene. This CDR3 is built from 15 residues. The CDR3 DNA follows: TGTGCCAGCTCACCCCATCCAGCGGGAGGGGATACGCAGTATTTT. Translating gives CASSPHPAGGDTQYF.

A word on this clone: It is likely a read error: a sequence one base away is far more abundant. This chain joins TRBV28 and TRBJ2-3; D is undetermined. This CDR3 has 13 amino acids. The ends were cut back, 4 bases at V and 3 bases at J, with 8 bases in the middle. From germline, CDR1 is MDHEN and CDR2 SYDVKM. CDR3 region: CASSSTITDTQYF. CDR3 nucleotide sequence: TGTGCCAGCAGTTCAACGATTACAGATACGCAGTATTTT.

A note on this clone: The same CDR3 arises from other DNA sequences in this sample as well. J is TRBJ1-3 and V is TRBV5-1; possibly TRBD1 for D (5 bases). Per germline, CDR1 SGHRS and CDR2 YFSETQ. The V and J ends lost 2 bases and 1 base respectively, with 7 bases between them. This CDR3 has 14 amino acids. This CDR3 reads CASSFGTSGNTIYF. CDR3 coding DNA: TGCGCCAGCAGCTTTGGGACTTCTGGAAACACCATATATTTT.

V usage is TRBV11-2 and J usage is TRBJ2-1, with unresolved D. The CDR3 spans 15 residues. Per the germline V gene, CDR1 is SGHAT and CDR2 is FQNNGV. The germline V and J ends were trimmed by 6 bases and 5 bases, with 17 bases remaining between them. The CDR3 here is CASRQVGRSDNEQFF. In DNA form, the CDR3 reads TGTGCCAGCAGGCAAGTCGGACGTTCAGACAATGAGCAGTTCTTC.

This clone has more than one count but fewer than ten. The rearrangement uses TRBV28 and TRBJ1-2; TRBD1 might be the D (5 bases). The CDR3 runs 19 residues. V was clipped by 6 bases and J by 0 bases, with 26 bases between them. Germline V gene data show CDR1 as MDHEN and CDR2 as SYDVKM. CDR3 residues: CASREWILPPMTANYGYTF. CDR3 coding DNA: TGTGCCAGCAGGGAATGGATTCTGCCCCCCATGACAGCTAACTATGGCTACACCTTC.

The chain links TRBV28 to TRBJ2-3; possibly TRBD1 or TRBD2 for D (5 bases each). Germline CDR1 MDHEN, CDR2 SYDVKM. The CDR3 totals 14 residues. Deletions cut 6 bases from V and 4 bases from J, with 14 bases between. CDR3 sequence: CASRQHGASDTQYF. CDR3 DNA: TGTGCCAGCAGGCAACACGGGGCTTCAGATACGCAGTATTTT.

The J gene is TRBJ2-1, the V gene TRBV6-6; the match to TRBD2 covers 11 bases. From germline, CDR1 is MNHNY and CDR2 SVGAGI (reference sequence). V trimming: 8 bases; J trimming: 7 bases; junction bases outside the gene matches: 7. The CDR3 length is 14 residues. For the CDR3, the DNA is TGTGCCAGCTTCGAGACTAGCGGGATGAATGAGCAGTTCTTC. As protein: CASFETSGMNEQFF.

V is TRBV2 and J is TRBJ1-1; D unclear. CDR3 length equals 11 residues. Trimming cost V 7 bases and J 8 bases, with 11 bases left between them. CDR1 and CDR2 (germline): SNHLY, FYNNEI. The CDR3 here is CASNQPAEAFF. DNA for the CDR3: TGTGCCAGCAATCAGCCAGCAGAAGCTTTCTTT.

The V gene is TRBV5-1, the J gene TRBJ2-5; D is perhaps TRBD2 (5 bases). Trimming shortened V by 0 bases and J by 0 bases, and 9 bases separated the two germline ends. Germline assignment: CDR1 SGHRS and CDR2 YFSETQ. This CDR3 has 15 amino acids. For the CDR3, the DNA is TGCGCCAGCAGCTTGGCGGGGAGCCACCAAGAGACCCAGTACTTC. It encodes CASSLAGSHQETQYF. The whole variable domain, filled in from reference TRBV5-1 and TRBJ2-5, reads KAGVTQTPRYLIKTRGQQVTLSCSPISGHRSVSWYQQTPGQGLQFLFEYFSETQRNKGNFPGRFSGRQFSNSRSEMNVSTLELGDSALYLCASSLAGSHQETQYFGPGTRLLVL.

V gene TRBV11-3 combines with J gene TRBJ2-3, with D possibly being TRBD2 (5 bases). The germline V and J ends were trimmed by 3 bases and 3 bases, with 10 bases remaining between them. Germline V gene lookup returns CDR1 SGHNT and CDR2 YENEEA. The CDR3 runs to 14 residues. CDR3 nucleotide sequence: TGTGCCAGCAGCTTGACGGGGTTTACAGATACGCAGTATTTT. Translated: CASSLTGFTDTQYF.

This chain connects TRBV29-1 to TRBJ1-2, with D unresolved. This CDR3 has 11 residues. V dropped 6 bases and J dropped 8 bases, with 13 bases sitting between them. CDR1 is SQVTM and CDR2 is ANQGSEA in the germline V gene. For the CDR3, the DNA is TGCAGCGTATGGACTGGGTCGGGCTACACCTTC. Translating it yields CSVWTGSGYTF.

This clone was seen more than once but under ten times. This chain uses TRBV27 with TRBJ1-1; D not resolved. Per germline, CDR1 MNHEY and CDR2 SMNVEV (reference sequence). The V gene lost 0 bases and the J gene lost 1 base, with 6 bases spanning the gap. The CDR3 covers 14 residues. The CDR3 DNA sequence: TGTGCCAGCAGTTTATCACGCCAGAACACTGAAGCTTTCTTT. The encoded protein is CASSLSRQNTEAFF.

This chain joins TRBV6-1 and TRBJ2-2, with TRBD2 matching 9 bases. The trim removed 7 bases at V and 6 bases at J, leaving 9 bases unmatched. CDR3 size: 15 residues. Germline CDR1 is MNHNS and CDR2 is SASEGT. The chain's CDR3 is CASNSGTSIAGELFF. CDR3 DNA: TGTGCCAGCAATTCCGGGACTAGCATAGCCGGGGAGCTGTTTTTT.

V and J are TRBV30 and TRBJ2-7; D unresolved. V gave up 5 bases and J gave up 0 bases, with 11 bases separating them. This CDR3 comprises 13 residues. Germline V lookup: CDR1 GTSNPN, CDR2 SVGIG (reference sequence). The CDR3 spells CAWERKSSYEQYF. As DNA, the CDR3 is TGTGCCTGGGAGAGGAAATCCTCCTACGAGCAGTACTTC.

The CDR3 region is CASSPRTADKTYEQYF. The DNA of the CDR3 is TGTGCCAGCAGCCCTCGAACCGCCGACAAGACCTACGAGCAGTACTTC. This chain uses TRBV4-2 with TRBJ2-7; D is unresolved. Germline values: CDR1 LGHNA, CDR2 YNFKEQ. This CDR3 is 16 amino acids long. V lost 4 bases to trimming and J lost 2 bases, with 18 bases between them.

This clone was detected many times. The chain has TRBV18 and TRBJ2-7, with unresolved D. The V gene lost 1 base and the J gene lost 5 bases, with 12 bases spanning the gap. The CDR3 totals 14 residues. Germline CDR1 and CDR2: KGHSH and LQKENI. The CDR3 loop reads CASSPRPQGNEQYF. For the CDR3, the DNA is TGTGCCAGCTCACCACGGCCTCAAGGCAACGAGCAGTACTTC.

V usage is TRBV7-2 and J usage is TRBJ2-1; 8 bases align to TRBD1. The V gene's germline CDR1 is SGHTA and CDR2 FQGNSA. The CDR3 consists of 13 residues. J lost 5 bases, V lost 4 bases, and 1 base had no gene match. CDR3 region: CASSWGQDNEQFF. CDR3 DNA sequence: TGTGCCAGCAGCTGGGGACAGGACAATGAGCAGTTCTTC.

The chain recombines TRBV5-1 with TRBJ1-5; TRBD1 is a possible D gene (6 bases). This CDR3 comprises 16 residues. Germline-derived CDR1 and CDR2 are SGHRS and YFSETQ. V gave up 0 bases and J gave up 4 bases, with 14 bases separating them. The CDR3 bases are TGCGCCAGCAGCTTGGGAGGCAGGGGCACTAATCAGCCCCAGCATTTT. This codes for CASSLGGRGTNQPQHF.

This clone was seen ten or more times. The chain links TRBV28 to TRBJ2-7, with TRBD2 matching 12 bases. The CDR3 has 19 residues. Germline lookup yields CDR1 MDHEN and CDR2 SYDVKM. The V gene end was trimmed by 3 bases and the J gene end by 5 bases; junction bases not matched to a gene: 17. The CDR3 sequence: CASSLSDALLAGGPNEQYF. In DNA form, the CDR3 reads TGTGCCAGCAGTTTGTCGGACGCCCTCCTAGCGGGAGGGCCGAACGAGCAGTACTTC.

The gene calls are TRBV28 and TRBJ2-2; D gene ambiguous. V was shortened by 5 bases and J by 6 bases, with 19 bases between the two germline ends. Germline-derived CDR1 and CDR2 are MDHEN and SYDVKM. The CDR3 totals 16 residues. The CDR3 region is CASSRTGPLTPGELFF. The CDR3 region has the DNA TGTGCCAGCAGTAGAACCGGGCCCCTCACGCCCGGGGAGCTGTTTTTT.